One sample yielded the 27 T cell receptor beta chains listed below, sequenced in a study of blood T cells in healthy people across ages. Primers used in a second PCR of roughly 6 to 11 cycles were a sample-barcoded 5' primer and a J-beta primer mix. In TCRdb, the 5' RACE reads were re-called with MiXCR into one record per CDR3 protein. The sample consists of fewer than 900,000 distinct CDR3 sequences, roughly 45% of them appearing once. Sequenced: blood. The source is a woman aged 60 to 75 in good health.

This clonotype was observed a few times. The chain couples TRBV5-6 to TRBJ1-2; a weak D match, TRBD1 (6 bases). Trimming took 4 bases from V and 5 from J, leaving 9 bases between them. Germline CDR1 reads SGHDT; CDR2 reads YYEEEE. This CDR3 has 12 residues. This CDR3 is CASSVGQYGYTF. The CDR3 DNA is TGTGCCAGCAGCGTCGGACAGTATGGCTACACCTTC.

Worth noting for this clonotype: Compared with germline, one end of the junction differs, possibly owing to a read error. The V call is TRBV10-3, the J call TRBJ1-2; 7 bases fit TRBD1. The CDR3 spans 18 residues. Germline V gene data show CDR1 as ENHRY and CDR2 as SYGVKD. The DNA for the CDR3 is TGTGCCATCGGTGAAGAGGAAGACAGGGCGGGGGTTAACTATGGCTACACCTTC. Translated: CAIGEEEDRAGVNYGYTF.

V usage is TRBV6-1 and J usage is TRBJ2-5; D is unresolved. Germline values: CDR1 MNHNS, CDR2 SASEGT. V dropped 6 bases and J dropped 2 bases, with 13 bases sitting between them. The CDR3 totals 14 residues. The CDR3 loop is CASRVTHTQETQYF. CDR3 DNA sequence: TGTGCCAGCAGGGTTACCCACACACAAGAGACCCAGTACTTC.

This chain connects TRBV7-9 to TRBJ2-7; no firm D call. Germline V gives CDR1 SEHNR, CDR2 FQNEAQ (reference sequence). The CDR3 has 13 amino acids. Trimming removed 1 base from V and 10 bases from J, with 14 bases in between. CDR3 DNA sequence: TGTGCCAGCAGCTTAGGGGTAGGGCGAGATCAGTACTTC. Its protein is CASSLGVGRDQYF.

The sample holds a few counts of this clonotype. The chain is built from TRBV6-1 and TRBJ2-5; 7 bases align to TRBD1. The germline V gene encodes CDR1 MNHNS and CDR2 SASEGT. This CDR3 contains 14 residues. Trimming at V came to 11 bases and at J to 4 bases, leaving 13 bases not matched to a gene. This CDR3 reads CAGCRGQTPETQYF. Written as DNA, the CDR3 is TGTGCCGGCTGTAGGGGACAGACCCCAGAGACCCAGTACTTC.

The chain is built from TRBV28 and TRBJ2-5, with a possible D match to TRBD2 (6 bases). The DNA end lines up better with TRBJ2-7; the J call may be wrong. Germline V gene lookup returns CDR1 MDHEN and CDR2 SYDVKM. CDR3 size: 16 residues. The CDR3 coding sequence is TGTGCCAGCAGTCCCCTTAGTGGGAGGCTGAACTACGAGCAGTACTTC. Its protein is CASSPLSGRLNYEQYF.

V gene TRBV6-1 combines with J gene TRBJ2-7; 9 positions agree with TRBD1. Looked up from germline, CDR1 is MNHNS and CDR2 is SASEGT. CDR3 size: 15 residues. Trimming took 3 bases from V and 3 from J; bases not matched to a gene: 6. As DNA, the CDR3 is TGTGCCAGCAGTGAGAAACAGGGGGCGCGCTACGAGCAGTACTTC. Protein product: CASSEKQGARYEQYF.

CDR3 loop: CASSDLTGGGTEAFF. The DNA of the CDR3 is TGTGCCAGCAGTGACCTGACAGGGGGCGGCACTGAAGCTTTCTTT. The gene calls are TRBV25-1 and TRBJ1-1; 10 nucleotides agree with TRBD1. Looked up from germline, CDR1 is MGHDK and CDR2 is SYGVNS. Unmatched junction bases numbered 5, after V lost 3 bases and J lost 4 bases. The CDR3 totals 15 residues.

The gene calls are TRBV2 and TRBJ1-4, with 7 bases identical to TRBD1. Germline V gene lookup returns CDR1 SNHLY and CDR2 FYNNEI. V was pared by 4 bases and J by 6 bases, with 8 bases of the junction left unmatched. The CDR3 has 15 residues. CDR3: CASSAMTGKDEKLFF. In nucleotides, the CDR3 is TGTGCCAGCAGTGCGATGACAGGGAAGGATGAAAAACTGTTTTTT.

This clonotype was counted a few times. The chain employs TRBV27 and TRBJ2-7; perhaps TRBD2 as D (6 bases). V was trimmed by 4 bases and J by 3 bases, leaving 22 bases between them. Germline V gives CDR1 MNHEY, CDR2 SMNVEV (reference sequence). This CDR3 comprises 17 residues. The CDR3 loop reads CASSSPTWAGLHYEQYF. The CDR3 nucleotides read TGTGCCAGCAGTTCGCCAACTTGGGCGGGACTTCACTACGAGCAGTACTTC.

A few counts support this clonotype. The chain joins TRBV12-3 or TRBV12-4 to TRBJ1-5, with TRBD1 matching over 8 bases. CDR3 size: 14 residues. J lost 5 bases, V lost 5 bases, and 5 bases had no gene match. The CDR3 here is CASSLTGGDQPQHF. In DNA form, the CDR3 reads TGTGCCAGCAGTCTAACAGGGGGAGATCAGCCCCAGCATTTT.

The chain employs TRBV18 and TRBJ1-5; 9 nucleotides agree with TRBD1. Germline CDR1 KGHSH, CDR2 LQKENI. CDR3 size: 17 residues. V lost 6 bases to trimming and J lost 0 bases; unmatched junction nucleotides: 9. CDR3 loop: CASSPGQGLYSNQPQHF. CDR3 nucleotides: TGTGCCAGCTCCCCGGGACAGGGACTATATAGCAATCAGCCCCAGCATTTT.

This clonotype was recorded once. The chain uses TRBV3-1 and TRBJ1-4, with D uncertain. The CDR3 spans 15 residues. V was trimmed by 5 bases and J by 2 bases, leaving 12 bases between them. Germline CDR1 and CDR2: LGHDT and YNNKEL (reference sequence). The CDR3 DNA is TGTGCCAGCAGCGCAAGTCAGCGGACTAATGAAAAACTGTTTTTT. Translation: CASSASQRTNEKLFF. The full variable domain, with the rest looked up from reference TRBV3-1 and TRBJ1-4, is DTAVSQTPKYLVTQMGNDKSIKCEQNLGHDTMYWYKQDSKKFLKIMFSYNNKELIINETVPNRFSPKSPDKAHLNLHINSLELGDSAVYFCASSASQRTNEKLFFGSGTQLSVL.

The chain couples TRBV12-3 or TRBV12-4 to TRBJ2-5; the D gene is possibly TRBD2 (7 bases). V dropped 3 bases and J dropped 2 bases, with 22 bases sitting between them. CDR3 size: 18 residues. This CDR3 reads CASSFWAGERGGQETQYF. The CDR3 DNA reads as TGTGCCAGCAGTTTTTGGGCAGGGGAAAGGGGGGGTCAAGAGACCCAGTACTTC.

The chain links TRBV12-3 or TRBV12-4 to TRBJ1-4; D remains ambiguous. CDR3 length: 14 amino acids. The V end was cut by 4 bases, the J end by 0 bases, with 6 bases between. CDR3 sequence: CASSSEATNEKLFF. The CDR3 DNA sequence: TGTGCCAGCAGTTCAGAGGCAACTAATGAAAAACTGTTTTTT.

This clonotype was picked up a small number of times. This sequence joins TRBV10-3 and TRBJ2-5, with D maybe TRBD2 (5 bases). Trimming left V 6 bases short and J 11 bases short, with 16 bases between. Germline CDR1 ENHRY, CDR2 SYGVKD. The CDR3 length is 12 residues. CDR3 residues: CAISISEDEQYF. The CDR3 nucleotides are TGTGCCATCAGCATTTCGGAGGATGAGCAGTACTTC.

This sequence joins TRBV20-1 and TRBJ2-1, with 10 bases lining up with TRBD2. The last part of the DNA fits TRBJ2-7 better; the J call may be wrong. Germline CDR1 reads DFQATT; CDR2 reads SNEGSKA (reference sequence). CDR3 length: 14 residues. For the CDR3, the DNA is TGCAGTGCTACTAGCGGGAGAGGGGACAATGAGCAGTACTTC. Translating it yields CSATSGRGDNEQYF.

In DNA form, the CDR3 reads TGCAGCGCGAGTCAAGTGAACACTGAAGCTTTCTTT. Translated: CSASQVNTEAFF. This chain joins TRBV29-1 and TRBJ1-1; no firm D call. Trimming pared 7 bases from V and 0 bases from J, leaving 9 bases between. Germline CDR1 is SQVTM and CDR2 is ANQGSEA. This CDR3 contains 12 residues.

The sample holds one count of this clonotype. The gene calls are TRBV18 and TRBJ2-3; D unresolved. The CDR3 has 17 amino acids. Germline V CDR1 and CDR2: KGHSH, LQKENI. Between the trimmed V and J ends, which lost 2 bases and 0 bases, there was a span of 15 bases. CDR3 in amino acids: CASSPSLSLRSTDTQYF. The CDR3 bases are TGTGCCAGCTCACCAAGCCTTTCCCTTAGGAGCACAGATACGCAGTATTTT.

The sample holds many counts of this clonotype. The CDR3 reads CSGGTGTGGEQYF. DNA for the CDR3: TGCAGCGGGGGGACGGGAACTGGGGGCGAGCAGTACTTC. This rearrangement joins TRBV29-1 to TRBJ2-7, with D perhaps being TRBD1 or TRBD2 (5 bases each). The CDR3 is 13 amino acids. Per germline, CDR1 SQVTM and CDR2 ANQGSEA. V lost 7 bases and J 6 bases, leaving 19 bases between the germline ends.

This clonotype was seen a handful of times. This chain uses TRBV12-3 or TRBV12-4 with TRBJ1-1; weak D call: TRBD1 (6 bases). The CDR3 loop spans 13 amino acids. Trimming stripped 10 bases from V and 3 bases from J, with 15 bases between. The CDR3 DNA reads TGTGCCACGTGCAGGGGATCGGACACTGAAGCTTTCTTT. Translated: CATCRGSDTEAFF.

V usage is TRBV12-3 or TRBV12-4 and J usage is TRBJ1-2; 9 bases fit TRBD1. The CDR3 contains 14 residues. The V and J ends lost 5 bases and 4 bases, in that order; junction bases with no gene match: 5. The CDR3 sequence: CASSEQGAGYGYTF. As DNA, the CDR3 is TGTGCCAGCAGTGAACAGGGGGCCGGCTATGGCTACACCTTC.

This clonotype was picked up a small number of times. The genes are TRBV2 and TRBJ2-1, with TRBD2 matching 13 bases. Trimming cost V 7 bases and J 0 bases; bases outside gene matches: 6. Per the germline V gene, CDR1 is SNHLY and CDR2 is FYNNEI. This CDR3 region has 17 residues. The CDR3 spells CASIFGLAGDSYNEQFF. The CDR3 DNA reads as TGTGCCAGCATCTTCGGACTAGCGGGGGACTCCTACAATGAGCAGTTCTTC.

This clonotype appeared a few times. The chain couples TRBV25-1 to TRBJ2-2, with 10 bases identical to TRBD2. There are 16 residues in the CDR3. The V gene end was trimmed by 2 bases and the J gene end by 1 base; junction bases not matched to a gene: 1. CDR1 and CDR2 (germline): MGHDK, SYGVNS. As DNA, the CDR3 is TGTGCCAGCAGTGAAACTAGCGGGAAGAACACCGGGGAGCTGTTTTTT. Protein product: CASSETSGKNTGELFF.

V and J are TRBV5-1 and TRBJ2-3, with D perhaps matching TRBD2 (6 bases). Germline loops: CDR1 SGHRS, CDR2 YFSETQ. The germline V and J ends were trimmed by 6 bases and 2 bases, with 16 bases remaining between them. The CDR3 spans 15 residues. CDR3 DNA: TGCGCCAGCACCCAAAGCTGGAGGGACACAGATACGCAGTATTTT. Amino acid sequence: CASTQSWRDTDTQYF.

The chain uses TRBV9 and TRBJ2-3; weak D call: TRBD2 (6 bases). Germline CDR1 SGDLS, CDR2 YYNGEE. The CDR3 is 15 residues long. Trimming removed 4 bases at V and 0 bases at J, with 12 bases between. The CDR3 coding sequence is TGTGCCAGCAGCCCCTGGAGCGGGAGCACAGATACGCAGTATTTT. It translates to CASSPWSGSTDTQYF.

The chain is built from TRBV4-2 and TRBJ2-3; the match to TRBD1 covers 7 bases. The germline gives CDR1 LGHNA, CDR2 YNFKEQ. This CDR3 is 16 amino acids long. Trimming removed 0 bases from V and 4 bases from J; junction bases left unmatched: 7. In DNA, the CDR3 is TGTGCCAGCAGCCAAGATCGGGTAGGGGGCGCAGATACGCAGTATTTT. It yields the protein CASSQDRVGGADTQYF.